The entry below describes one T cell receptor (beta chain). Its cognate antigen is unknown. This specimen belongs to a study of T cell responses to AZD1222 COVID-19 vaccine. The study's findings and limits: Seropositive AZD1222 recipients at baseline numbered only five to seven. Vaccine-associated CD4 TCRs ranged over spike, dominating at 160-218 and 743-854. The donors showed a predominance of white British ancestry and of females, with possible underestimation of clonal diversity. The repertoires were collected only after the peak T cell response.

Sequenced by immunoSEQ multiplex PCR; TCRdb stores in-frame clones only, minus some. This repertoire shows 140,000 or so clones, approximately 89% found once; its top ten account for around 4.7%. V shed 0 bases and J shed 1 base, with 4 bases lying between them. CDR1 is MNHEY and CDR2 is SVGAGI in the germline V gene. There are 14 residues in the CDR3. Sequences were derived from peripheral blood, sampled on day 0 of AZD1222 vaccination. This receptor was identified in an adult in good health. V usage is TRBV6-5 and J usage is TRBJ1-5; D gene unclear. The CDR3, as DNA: TGTGCCAGCAGTTACTCGGGCAGCAATCAGCCCCAGCATTTT. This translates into CASSYSGSNQPQHF.